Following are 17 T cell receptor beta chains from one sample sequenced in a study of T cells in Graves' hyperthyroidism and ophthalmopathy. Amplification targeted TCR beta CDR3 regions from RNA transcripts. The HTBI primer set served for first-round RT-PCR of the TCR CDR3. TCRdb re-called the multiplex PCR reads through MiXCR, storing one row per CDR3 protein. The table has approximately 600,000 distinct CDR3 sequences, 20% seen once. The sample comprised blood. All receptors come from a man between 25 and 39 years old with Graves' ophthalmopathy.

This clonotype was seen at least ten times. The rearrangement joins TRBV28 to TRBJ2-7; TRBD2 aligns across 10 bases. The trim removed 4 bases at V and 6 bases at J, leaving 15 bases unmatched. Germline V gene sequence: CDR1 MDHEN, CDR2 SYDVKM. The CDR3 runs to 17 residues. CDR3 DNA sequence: TGTGCCAGCAGTTGGGCTAGCGGGAGATGGGGTACCTCCGAGCAGTACTTC. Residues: CASSWASGRWGTSEQYF.

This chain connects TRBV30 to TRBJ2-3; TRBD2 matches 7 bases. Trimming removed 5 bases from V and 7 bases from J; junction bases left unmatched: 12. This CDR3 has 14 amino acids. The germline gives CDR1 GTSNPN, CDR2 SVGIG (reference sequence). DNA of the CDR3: TGTGCCTGGGGGGGGGAGTCCCTCTTAAATACGCAGTATTTT. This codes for CAWGGESLLNTQYF.

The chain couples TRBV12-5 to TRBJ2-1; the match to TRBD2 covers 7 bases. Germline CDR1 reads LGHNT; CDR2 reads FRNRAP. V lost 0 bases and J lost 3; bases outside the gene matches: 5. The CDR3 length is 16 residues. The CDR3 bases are TGTGCTAGTGGTTTGGTATTAGCGGGTTTCTACAATGAGCAGTTCTTC. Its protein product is CASGLVLAGFYNEQFF.

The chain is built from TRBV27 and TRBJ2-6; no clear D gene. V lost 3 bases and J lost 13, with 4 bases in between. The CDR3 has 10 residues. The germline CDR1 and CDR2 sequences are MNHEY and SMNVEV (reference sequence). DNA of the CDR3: TGTGCCAGCAGTTTGGGGGTCCTGACTTTC. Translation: CASSLGVLTF. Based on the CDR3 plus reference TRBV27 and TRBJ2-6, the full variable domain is EAQVTQNPRYLITVTGKKLTVTCSQNMNHEYMSWYRQDPGLGLRQIYYSMNVEVTDKGDVPEGYKVSRKEKRNFPLILESPSPNQTSLYFCASSLGVLTFGAGSRLTVL.

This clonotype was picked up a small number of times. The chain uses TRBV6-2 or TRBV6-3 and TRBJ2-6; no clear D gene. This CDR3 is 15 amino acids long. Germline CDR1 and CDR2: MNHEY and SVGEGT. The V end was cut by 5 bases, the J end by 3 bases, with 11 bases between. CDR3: CASSTRPGGANVLTF. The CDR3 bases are TGTGCCAGCAGTACCCGTCCTGGTGGGGCCAACGTCCTGACTTTC.

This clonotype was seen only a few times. This CDR3 is CAWSQPEREDAGELFF. The CDR3 DNA reads as TGTGCCTGGAGTCAGCCAGAGCGGGAGGATGCCGGGGAGCTGTTTTTT. The chain joins TRBV30 to TRBJ2-2; 9 bases map to TRBD2. The CDR3 has 16 residues. V was clipped by 2 bases and J by 6 bases; unmatched bases: 10. Germline V gene sequence: CDR1 GTSNPN, CDR2 SVGIG (reference sequence).

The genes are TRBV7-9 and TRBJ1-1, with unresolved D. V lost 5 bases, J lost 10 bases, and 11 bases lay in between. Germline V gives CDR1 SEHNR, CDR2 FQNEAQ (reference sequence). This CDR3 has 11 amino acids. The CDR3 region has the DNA TGTGCCAGCAGCCCCGGGTTGGGAGCTTTCTTT. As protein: CASSPGLGAFF. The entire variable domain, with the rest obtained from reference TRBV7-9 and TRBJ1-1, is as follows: DTGVSQNPRHKITKRGQNVTFRCDPISEHNRLYWYRQTLGQGPEFLTYFQNEAQLEKSRLLSDRFSAERPKGSFSTLEIQRTEQGDSAMYLCASSPGLGAFFGQGTRLTVV.

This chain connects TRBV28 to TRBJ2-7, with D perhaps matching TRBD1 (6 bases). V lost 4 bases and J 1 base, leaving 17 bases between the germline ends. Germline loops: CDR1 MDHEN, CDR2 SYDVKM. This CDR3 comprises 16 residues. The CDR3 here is CASSSAGAGTSYEQYF. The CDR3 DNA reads TGTGCCAGCAGTTCCGCAGGGGCGGGCACGTCCTACGAGCAGTACTTC.

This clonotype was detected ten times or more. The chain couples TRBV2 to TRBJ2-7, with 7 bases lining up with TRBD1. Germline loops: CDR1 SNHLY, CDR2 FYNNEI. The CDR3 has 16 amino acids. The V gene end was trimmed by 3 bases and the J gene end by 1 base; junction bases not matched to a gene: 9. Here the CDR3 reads CASSDVGTGVSYEQYF. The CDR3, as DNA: TGTGCCAGCAGTGATGTAGGAACAGGGGTGTCCTACGAGCAGTACTTC.

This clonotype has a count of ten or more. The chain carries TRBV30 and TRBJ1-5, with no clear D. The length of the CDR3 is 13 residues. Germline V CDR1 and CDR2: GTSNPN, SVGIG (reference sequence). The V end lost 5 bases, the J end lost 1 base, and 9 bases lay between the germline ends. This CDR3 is CAWSRESNQPQHF. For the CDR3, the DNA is TGTGCCTGGTCGAGGGAGAGCAATCAGCCCCAGCATTTT.

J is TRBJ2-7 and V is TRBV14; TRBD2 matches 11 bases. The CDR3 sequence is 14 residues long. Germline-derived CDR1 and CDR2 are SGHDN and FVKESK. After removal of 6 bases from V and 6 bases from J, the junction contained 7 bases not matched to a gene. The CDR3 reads CASSKLAGATEQYF. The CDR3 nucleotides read TGTGCCAGCAGTAAACTAGCGGGAGCAACCGAGCAGTACTTC.

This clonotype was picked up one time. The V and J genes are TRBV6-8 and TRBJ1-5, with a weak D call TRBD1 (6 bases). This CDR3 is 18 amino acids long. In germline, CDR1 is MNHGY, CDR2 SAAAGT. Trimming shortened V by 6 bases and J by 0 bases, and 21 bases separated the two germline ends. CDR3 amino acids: CASSLGGRGQYSNQPQHF. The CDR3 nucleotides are TGTGCCAGCAGCTTAGGCGGGAGGGGACAATATAGCAATCAGCCCCAGCATTTT.

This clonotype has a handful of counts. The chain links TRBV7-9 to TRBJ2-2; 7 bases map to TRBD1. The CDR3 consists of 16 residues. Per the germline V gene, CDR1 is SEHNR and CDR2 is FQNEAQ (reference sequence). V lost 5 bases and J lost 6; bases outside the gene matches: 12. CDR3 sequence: CASSQWGQRVSGELFF. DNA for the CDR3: TGTGCCAGCAGCCAGTGGGGACAGAGAGTTTCCGGGGAGCTGTTTTTT.

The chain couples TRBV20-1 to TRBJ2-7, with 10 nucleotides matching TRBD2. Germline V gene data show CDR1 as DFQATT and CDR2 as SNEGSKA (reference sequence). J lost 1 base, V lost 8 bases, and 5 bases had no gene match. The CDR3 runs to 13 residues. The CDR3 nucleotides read TGCAGTTACGAGCGGGAGGGGTCCTACGAGCAGTACTTC. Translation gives CSYEREGSYEQYF.

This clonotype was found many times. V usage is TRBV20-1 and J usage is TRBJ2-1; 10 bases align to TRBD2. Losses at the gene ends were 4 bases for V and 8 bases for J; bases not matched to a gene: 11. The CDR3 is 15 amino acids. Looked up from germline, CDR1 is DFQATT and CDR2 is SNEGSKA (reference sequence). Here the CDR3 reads CSAIRTSGINHEQFF. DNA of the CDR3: TGCAGTGCTATTCGGACTAGCGGAATCAACCATGAGCAGTTCTTC.

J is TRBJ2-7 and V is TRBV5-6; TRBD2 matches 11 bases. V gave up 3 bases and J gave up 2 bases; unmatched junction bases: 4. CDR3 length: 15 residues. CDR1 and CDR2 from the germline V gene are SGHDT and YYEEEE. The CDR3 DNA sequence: TGTGCCAGCAGCTCTAGCGGGAGGTCCCCCTACGAGCAGTACTTC. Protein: CASSSSGRSPYEQYF. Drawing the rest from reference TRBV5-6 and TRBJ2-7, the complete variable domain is DAGVTQSPTHLIKTRGQQVTLRCSPKSGHDTVSWYQQALGQGPQFIFQYYEEEERQRGNFPDRFSGHQFPNYSSELNVNALLLGDSALYLCASSSSGRSPYEQYFGPGTRLTVT.

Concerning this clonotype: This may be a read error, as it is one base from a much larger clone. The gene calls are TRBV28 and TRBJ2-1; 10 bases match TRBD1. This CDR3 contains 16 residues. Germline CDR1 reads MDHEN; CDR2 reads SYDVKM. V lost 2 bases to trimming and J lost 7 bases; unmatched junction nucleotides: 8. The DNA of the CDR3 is TGTGCCAGCAGTTTACAGACAGGGGGCCCTATGAATGAGCAGTTCTTC. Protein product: CASSLQTGGPMNEQFF.